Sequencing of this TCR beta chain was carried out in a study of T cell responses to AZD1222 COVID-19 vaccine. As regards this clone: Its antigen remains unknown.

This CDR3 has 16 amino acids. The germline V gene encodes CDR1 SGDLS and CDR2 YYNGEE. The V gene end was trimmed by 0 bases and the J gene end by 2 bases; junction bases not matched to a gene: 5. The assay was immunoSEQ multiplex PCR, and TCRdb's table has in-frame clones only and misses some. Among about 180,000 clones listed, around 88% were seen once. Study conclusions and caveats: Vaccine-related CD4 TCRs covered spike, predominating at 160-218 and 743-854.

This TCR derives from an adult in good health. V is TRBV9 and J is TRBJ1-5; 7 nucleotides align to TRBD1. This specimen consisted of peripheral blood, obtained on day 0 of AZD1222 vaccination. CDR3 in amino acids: CASSVGEGAGNQPQHF. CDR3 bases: TGTGCCAGCAGCGTAGGCGAGGGGGCAGGCAATCAGCCCCAGCATTTT.